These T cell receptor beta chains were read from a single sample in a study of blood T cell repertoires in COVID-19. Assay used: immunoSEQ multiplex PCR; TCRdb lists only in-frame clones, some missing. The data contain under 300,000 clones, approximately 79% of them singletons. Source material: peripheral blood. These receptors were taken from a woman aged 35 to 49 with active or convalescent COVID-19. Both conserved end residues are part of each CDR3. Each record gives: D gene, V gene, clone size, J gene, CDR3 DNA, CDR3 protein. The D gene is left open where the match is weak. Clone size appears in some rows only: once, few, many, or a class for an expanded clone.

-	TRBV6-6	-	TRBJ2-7	TGTGCCAGCAGTTACTCGAATAGACAGGCCTACGAGCAGTACTTC	CASSYSNRQAYEQYF
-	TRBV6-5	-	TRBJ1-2	TGTGCCAGCAGTTTTTCCCGGGGCTATGGCTACACCTTC	CASSFSRGYGYTF
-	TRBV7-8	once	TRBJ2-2	TGTGCCAGCAGCTTAGAACAGAACACCGGGGAGCTGTTTTTT	CASSLEQNTGELFF
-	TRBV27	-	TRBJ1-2	TGTGCCAGCAGGCTTCAGGGATCCGATGGCTACACCTTC	CASRLQGSDGYTF
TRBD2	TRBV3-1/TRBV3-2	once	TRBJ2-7	TGTGCCAGCAGTATTGGGGGTAGCGGGGTCTACGAGCAGTACTTC	CASSIGGSGVYEQYF
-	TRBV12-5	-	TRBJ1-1	TGTGCTAGTGGTCCGGGGTCTCTCGGCACTGAAGCTTTCTTT	CASGPGSLGTEAFF
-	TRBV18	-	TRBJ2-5	TGTGCCAGCTCTCCCGCGGGGTCAGAGGAAGAGACCCAGTACTTC	CASSPAGSEEETQYF
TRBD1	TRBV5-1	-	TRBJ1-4	TGCGCCAGCAGCGATGCCCAGGGGGCGGATGAAAAACTGTTTTTT	CASSDAQGADEKLFF
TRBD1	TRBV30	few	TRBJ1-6	TGTGCCTCGGACAGGGATAATTCACCCCTCCACTTT	CASDRDNSPLHF
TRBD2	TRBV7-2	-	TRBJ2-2	TGTGCCAGCAGCATCGGGACTAGCAACGGGGAGCTGTTTTTT	CASSIGTSNGELFF
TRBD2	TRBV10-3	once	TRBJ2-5	TGTGCCATCAGTGTCTCAATGACTAGCGGGGGGTTAGAGACCCAGTACTTC	CAISVSMTSGGLETQYF
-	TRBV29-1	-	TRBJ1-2	TGCAGCGTTGAAAGTCCTTCGGGGGGTCACTATGGCTACACCTTC	CSVESPSGGHYGYTF
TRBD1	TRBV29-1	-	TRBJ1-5	TGCAGCGTTGGACAGGGAGATCAGCCCCAGCATTTT	CSVGQGDQPQHF
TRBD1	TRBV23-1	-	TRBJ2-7	TGCGCCAGCAGTCACGGGGACAGTTCCTACGAGCAGTACTTC	CASSHGDSSYEQYF
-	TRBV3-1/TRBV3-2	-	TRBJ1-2	TGTGCCAGCAGCCACGCGACCCAAGCGAACTATGGCTACACCTTC	CASSHATQANYGYTF
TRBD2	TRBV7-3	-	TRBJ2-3	TGTGCCAGCGGCGGGGGGCCAAGCACAGATACGCAGTATTTT	CASGGGPSTDTQYF
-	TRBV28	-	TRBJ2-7	TGTGCCAGCAGTTTACTGGGGGCGCTGGGCTCCTACGAGCAGTACTTC	CASSLLGALGSYEQYF
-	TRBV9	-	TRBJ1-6	TGTGCCAGCAGCGTAACCAACAGCGGCTCTTATTCACCCCTCCACTTT	CASSVTNSGSYSPLHF
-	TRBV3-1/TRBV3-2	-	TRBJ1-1	TGTGCCAGCAGCCGAACAGGGTTCACTGAAGCTTTCTTT	CASSRTGFTEAFF
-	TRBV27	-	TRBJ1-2	TGTGCCAGCAGTCCCTCGCGGGGGGTCGGGGGCTACACCTTC	CASSPSRGVGGYTF
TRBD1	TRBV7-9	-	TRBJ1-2	TGTGCCAGCAGTCGGCAGGGGGAAGGCTACACCTTC	CASSRQGEGYTF
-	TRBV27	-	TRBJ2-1	TGTGCCAGCAGTTTGGGCCTCAGTGAGCAGTTCTTC	CASSLGLSEQFF
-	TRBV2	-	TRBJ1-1	TGTGCCAGCAGAGAGTCTGCAGGCACTGAAGCTTTCTTT	CASRESAGTEAFF
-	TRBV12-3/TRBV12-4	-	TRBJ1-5	TGTGCCAGCAGCCGAGGGCCGCAGCCCCAGCATTTT	CASSRGPQPQHF
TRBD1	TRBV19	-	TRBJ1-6	TGTGCCAGTAGTATTGGTCCGGACAGGTTGGACACCTATAATTCACCCCTCCACTTT	CASSIGPDRLDTYNSPLHF
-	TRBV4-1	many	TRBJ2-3	TGCGCCAGCAGCCAACCGGGTAGGTCGTCAGATACGCAGTATTTT	CASSQPGRSSDTQYF
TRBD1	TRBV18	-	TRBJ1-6	TGTGCCAGCTCGGACAGGGGGCGCGGTAATTCACCCCTCCACTTT	CASSDRGRGNSPLHF
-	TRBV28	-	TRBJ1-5	TGTGCCAGCAGTTTTGACGGGAATAGGGATCAGCCCCAGCATTTT	CASSFDGNRDQPQHF
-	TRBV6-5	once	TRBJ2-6	TGTGCCAGCAGGGGGGGTATGGCTGGGGCCAACGTCCTGACTTTC	CASRGGMAGANVLTF
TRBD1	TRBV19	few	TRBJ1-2	TGTGCCAGTAGTACCAAGACAGGGACTAACTATGGCTACACCTTC	CASSTKTGTNYGYTF
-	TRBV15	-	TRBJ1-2	TGTGCCACCAGCCAGGGCTATGGCTACACCTTC	CATSQGYGYTF
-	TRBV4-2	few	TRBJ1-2	TGTGCCAGCAGCCAAGAGGCGACCCGGGGCTATGGCTACACCTTC	CASSQEATRGYGYTF
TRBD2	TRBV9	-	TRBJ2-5	TGTGCCAGCAGCGTAGGCGGGGGGGCCCCAGAGACCCAGTACTTC	CASSVGGGAPETQYF
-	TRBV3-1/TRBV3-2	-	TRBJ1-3	TGTGCCAGCAGCCCAGGCCCGCAGGGATGGTCTATTGGGAACACCATATATTTT	CASSPGPQGWSIGNTIYF
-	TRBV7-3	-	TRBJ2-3	TGTGCCAGCAGCTCCCCCAGCGGGAGCACAGATACGCAGTATTTT	CASSSPSGSTDTQYF
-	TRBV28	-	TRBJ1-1	TGTGCCAGCAGTTGGGGGACTTTGAACACTGAAGCTTTCTTT	CASSWGTLNTEAFF
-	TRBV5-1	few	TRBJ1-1	TGCGCCAGCAGCTTGGAACTCGGGAACACTGAAGCTTTCTTT	CASSLELGNTEAFF
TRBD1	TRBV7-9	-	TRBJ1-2	TGTGCCAGCAGCGCGACAGGGGGCAGATACACCTTC	CASSATGGRYTF
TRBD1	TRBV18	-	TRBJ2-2	TGTGCCAGCTCACAACAGGGGGGACTTAACACCGGGGAGCTGTTTTTT	CASSQQGGLNTGELFF
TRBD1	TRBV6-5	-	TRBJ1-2	TGTGCCAGCAGACCGGGGACAGGGACTCTCTATGGCTACACCTTC	CASRPGTGTLYGYTF
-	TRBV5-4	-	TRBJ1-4	TGTGCCAGCAGCTTAGGCGGGGGGACAACTAATGAAAAACTGTTTTTT	CASSLGGGTTNEKLFF
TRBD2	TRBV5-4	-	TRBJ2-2	TGTGCCAGCGGAGGGACTAGCGGGGGAGCGAACACCGGGGAGCTGTTTTTT	CASGGTSGGANTGELFF
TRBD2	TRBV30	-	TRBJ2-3	TGTGCCTGGACCCCTGGAACTAGCGGGACCACAGATACGCAGTATTTT	CAWTPGTSGTTDTQYF
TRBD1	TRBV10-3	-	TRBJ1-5	TGTGCCATCAGGGGGGCAGGGGGCGCCGGGGATCAGCCCCAGCATTTT	CAIRGAGGAGDQPQHF
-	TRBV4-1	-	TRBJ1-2	TGCGCCAGCAGCCAAGAGCTGGGTCAGGGCTATGGCTACACCTTC	CASSQELGQGYGYTF
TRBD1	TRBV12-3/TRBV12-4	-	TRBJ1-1	TGTGCCAGCAGTTTGGACAGGGAAACTGAAGCTTTCTTT	CASSLDRETEAFF